Following are 24 T cell receptor beta chains from one sample sequenced in a study of T cell responses to AZD1222 COVID-19 vaccine. Sequenced by immunoSEQ multiplex PCR; TCRdb stores in-frame clones only, minus some. The sample includes some 140,000 clones, more than 90% of them seen just once. Sample: peripheral blood, taken on day 0 of AZD1222 vaccination. The receptors here all came from an adult in good health.

A single count supports this clone. The J gene is TRBJ1-5, the V gene TRBV6-5; TRBD1 matches 7 bases. The V and J ends lost 7 bases and 1 base, in that order; junction bases with no gene match: 7. The length of the CDR3 is 15 residues. Germline V gives CDR1 MNHEY, CDR2 SVGAGI. The CDR3 DNA is TGTGCCAGCATCCAGGGGGGAACGAGCAATCAGCCCCAGCATTTT. Translated, it gives CASIQGGTSNQPQHF.

V gene TRBV5-4 combines with J gene TRBJ1-1; no clear D gene. Trimming shortened V by 10 bases and J by 4 bases, and 11 bases separated the two germline ends. The V gene's germline CDR1 is SGHNT and CDR2 YYREEE (reference sequence). CDR3 length equals 11 residues. The CDR3 DNA reads as TGTGCCTTCAGCATAGGCACTGAAGCTTTCTTT. It specifies CAFSIGTEAFF.

V and J are TRBV19 and TRBJ1-2; D is possibly TRBD1 (6 bases). CDR3 length: 14 amino acids. Germline CDR1 is LNHDA and CDR2 is SQIVND (reference sequence). The V end was cut by 7 bases, the J end by 2 bases, with 14 bases between. The CDR3 DNA is TGTGCCAGTACCACTGCAGGGGAAAACTATGGCTACACCTTC. Translated: CASTTAGENYGYTF.

The V and J genes are TRBV6-5 and TRBJ1-1; unclear D gene. This CDR3 has 12 amino acids. CDR1 and CDR2 from the germline V gene are MNHEY and SVGAGI. Here the CDR3 reads CTAGGPGTEAFF. The CDR3, as DNA: TGTACGGCCGGAGGGCCGGGTACTGAAGCTTTCTTT.

Comment on this clone: The sample carries other DNA sequences with the same CDR3. This sequence joins TRBV30 and TRBJ2-7; perhaps D is TRBD1 or TRBD2 (5 bases each). The length of the CDR3 is 12 residues. Germline values: CDR1 GTSNPN, CDR2 SVGIG (reference sequence). V was cut by 3 bases and J by 4 bases, with 10 bases left in between. As DNA, the CDR3 is TGTGCCTGGAGGACGGGGCCTTACGAGCAGTACTTC. Translation: CAWRTGPYEQYF.

The V and J genes are TRBV4-1 and TRBJ2-7; D is ambiguous. The V and J ends lost 0 bases and 4 bases respectively, with 7 bases between them. The germline CDR1 and CDR2 sequences are MGHRA and YSYEKL. The CDR3 has 13 amino acids. The DNA of the CDR3 is TGCGCCAGCAGCCAAGATCGGAGTTACGAGCAGTACTTC. This sequence encodes CASSQDRSYEQYF.

The V call is TRBV10-3, the J call TRBJ2-7; TRBD1 matches 7 bases. This CDR3 is built from 12 residues. Germline CDR1 ENHRY, CDR2 SYGVKD. V gave up 4 bases and J gave up 3 bases; unmatched junction bases: 0. The DNA of the CDR3 is TGTGCCATCAGTGCAGGGGGCTACGAGCAGTACTTC. Amino acid sequence: CAISAGGYEQYF.

The chain carries TRBV5-5 and TRBJ1-6; D gene ambiguous. The CDR3 has 14 residues. Trimming removed 0 bases at V and 9 bases at J, with 10 bases between. The germline CDR1 and CDR2 sequences are SGHKS and YYEKEE (reference sequence). The CDR3 DNA sequence: TGTGCCAGCAGCTTGGTCGTACCACTTTCACCCCTCCACTTT. It encodes CASSLVVPLSPLHF.

The gene calls are TRBV11-3 and TRBJ2-7; a possible D gene is TRBD1 (6 bases). The CDR3 consists of 15 residues. V gave up 5 bases and J gave up 6 bases, with 20 bases separating them. CDR1 is SGHNT and CDR2 is YENEEA in the germline V gene. The CDR3 DNA sequence: TGTGCCAGCAGCATATCCTCGGCAGGGGCGGGCGAGCAGTACTTC. Its translation: CASSISSAGAGEQYF.

This rearrangement joins TRBV5-1 to TRBJ1-5; D is uncertain. Germline V gene lookup returns CDR1 SGHRS and CDR2 YFSETQ. Trimming stripped 7 bases from V and 9 bases from J, with 8 bases between. The CDR3 totals 10 residues. The chain's CDR3 is CASSFPPQHF. Written as DNA, the CDR3 is TGCGCCAGCTCCTTTCCGCCCCAGCATTTT.

J is TRBJ1-6 and V is TRBV12-3 or TRBV12-4; D unclear. Trimming took off 3 bases at V and 10 bases at J, with 10 bases between the two ends. The CDR3 extends over 13 amino acids. In nucleotides, the CDR3 is TGTGCCAGCAGTTTTGAGGTTGGATCACCCCTCCACTTT. It specifies CASSFEVGSPLHF.

This chain uses TRBV4-1 with TRBJ2-3, with TRBD2 identical over 9 bases. There are 16 residues in the CDR3. The V segment lost 4 bases and the J segment 5 bases; nucleotides outside the gene matches: 10. Germline CDR1 is MGHRA and CDR2 is YSYEKL. CDR3 region: CASSLRGAGGKDTQYF. Here the CDR3 DNA reads TGCGCCAGCAGCCTCCGTGGCGCGGGGGGGAAAGATACGCAGTATTTT.

This sequence joins TRBV27 and TRBJ2-2; 7 bases fit TRBD1. The V segment lost 7 bases and the J segment 4 bases; nucleotides outside the gene matches: 6. The germline V gene has CDR1 MNHEY and CDR2 SMNVEV (reference sequence). CDR3 length: 14 amino acids. CDR3 bases: TGTGCCAGCATGAGGGGGCGCTTCACCGGGGAGCTGTTTTTT. As protein: CASMRGRFTGELFF.

V is TRBV5-1 and J is TRBJ1-2; 7 bases align to TRBD1. Germline V gives CDR1 SGHRS, CDR2 YFSETQ. V dropped 7 bases and J dropped 5; count of bases not matched to a gene: 8. The CDR3 has 13 residues. CDR3 coding DNA: TGCGCCAGCTACGGGACAGCCAATTATGGCTACACCTTC. Translating it yields CASYGTANYGYTF.

The chain joins TRBV27 to TRBJ1-1, with 7 bases matching TRBD1. The CDR3 runs to 14 residues. Trimming cost V 10 bases and J 6 bases; bases outside gene matches: 14. Germline V gives CDR1 MNHEY, CDR2 SMNVEV (reference sequence). CDR3 loop: CATVGGGLSPEAFF. In DNA form, the CDR3 reads TGTGCCACCGTTGGAGGGGGCCTGAGCCCTGAAGCTTTCTTT.

The chain has TRBV20-1 and TRBJ2-7; TRBD2 matches 8 bases. J was trimmed by 6 bases and V by 3 bases; bases with no gene match: 7. Germline V CDR1 and CDR2: DFQATT, SNEGSKA (reference sequence). The CDR3 extends over 13 amino acids. In nucleotides, the CDR3 is TGCAGTGCTAGTTCCCGGGAGGGCCTCGAGCAGTACTTC. As protein: CSASSREGLEQYF.

V and J are TRBV30 and TRBJ1-5, with D tentatively TRBD1 (6 bases). Germline V gives CDR1 GTSNPN, CDR2 SVGIG (reference sequence). The CDR3 consists of 19 residues. V was shortened by 4 bases and J by 2 bases, with 27 bases between the two germline ends. In nucleotides, the CDR3 is TGTGCCTGGACCAACCGGGACACACAAACTCGGGACCGCAATCAGCCCCAGCATTTT. Its translation is CAWTNRDTQTRDRNQPQHF.

This clone has just one count. This chain uses TRBV2 with TRBJ1-4, with TRBD1 as a possible D gene (5 bases). Germline V gene sequence: CDR1 SNHLY, CDR2 FYNNEI. This CDR3 contains 16 residues. The V and J ends lost 4 bases and 3 bases respectively, with 15 bases between them. CDR3 protein: CASSALFRDSNEKLFF. CDR3 coding DNA: TGTGCCAGCAGTGCCCTTTTCAGGGACTCTAATGAAAAACTGTTTTTT.

V usage is TRBV9 and J usage is TRBJ2-5; perhaps TRBD1 as D (5 bases). The CDR3 is 15 amino acids. Germline V gene lookup returns CDR1 SGDLS and CDR2 YYNGEE. Trimming removed 4 bases from V and 5 bases from J, with 18 bases in between. DNA for the CDR3: TGTGCCAGCAGCCCCGAAGGGGTGAGTGAGGAGACCCAGTACTTC. Protein: CASSPEGVSEETQYF.

The chain is built from TRBV5-1 and TRBJ1-2, with a tentative D call TRBD1 (6 bases). V lost 0 bases and J lost 7, with 25 bases in between. The CDR3 has 18 amino acids. CDR1 and CDR2 (germline): SGHRS, YFSETQ. The CDR3 nucleotides are TGCGCCAGCAGCTTGGACTGGACAGTTACCCCTTCCAGCGGTGGCTACACCTTC. Its protein is CASSLDWTVTPSSGGYTF.

This chain joins TRBV6-2 or TRBV6-3 and TRBJ2-1, with TRBD1 matching over 10 bases. V lost 0 bases, J lost 4 bases, and 6 bases stayed unmatched. This CDR3 is built from 17 residues. CDR1 MNHEY and CDR2 SVGEGT come from the germline V gene. CDR3 in amino acids: CASSYSDRGLAYNEQFF. CDR3 coding DNA: TGTGCCAGCAGTTACTCAGACAGGGGGCTTGCTTACAATGAGCAGTTCTTC.

The chain uses TRBV10-3 and TRBJ2-1; a possible D gene is TRBD2 (6 bases). Germline V gene sequence: CDR1 ENHRY, CDR2 SYGVKD. This CDR3 has 13 amino acids. Trimming took off 6 bases at V and 5 bases at J, with 11 bases between the two ends. CDR3 in amino acids: CAIRLAEDNEQFF. In nucleotides, the CDR3 is TGTGCCATCAGACTAGCAGAAGACAATGAGCAGTTCTTC.

The V gene is TRBV7-2, the J gene TRBJ2-1; maybe TRBD1 (5 bases). The V end was cut by 5 bases, the J end by 7 bases, with 15 bases between. The CDR3 totals 14 residues. CDR1 is SGHTA, CDR2 FQGNSA, per germline. DNA for the CDR3: TGTGCCAGCAGCCCACTGGGGCGTGGGAATGAGCAGTTCTTC. Translating it yields CASSPLGRGNEQFF.

In its sample, this clone was seen once. The rearrangement joins TRBV30 to TRBJ1-2; D unresolved. CDR3 length: 14 amino acids. Germline CDR1 and CDR2: GTSNPN and SVGIG (reference sequence). The ends were cut back, 0 bases at V and 2 bases at J, with 10 bases in the middle. The CDR3 spells CAWSVLTGNYGYTF. CDR3 nucleotide sequence: TGTGCCTGGAGTGTATTAACCGGAAACTATGGCTACACCTTC.